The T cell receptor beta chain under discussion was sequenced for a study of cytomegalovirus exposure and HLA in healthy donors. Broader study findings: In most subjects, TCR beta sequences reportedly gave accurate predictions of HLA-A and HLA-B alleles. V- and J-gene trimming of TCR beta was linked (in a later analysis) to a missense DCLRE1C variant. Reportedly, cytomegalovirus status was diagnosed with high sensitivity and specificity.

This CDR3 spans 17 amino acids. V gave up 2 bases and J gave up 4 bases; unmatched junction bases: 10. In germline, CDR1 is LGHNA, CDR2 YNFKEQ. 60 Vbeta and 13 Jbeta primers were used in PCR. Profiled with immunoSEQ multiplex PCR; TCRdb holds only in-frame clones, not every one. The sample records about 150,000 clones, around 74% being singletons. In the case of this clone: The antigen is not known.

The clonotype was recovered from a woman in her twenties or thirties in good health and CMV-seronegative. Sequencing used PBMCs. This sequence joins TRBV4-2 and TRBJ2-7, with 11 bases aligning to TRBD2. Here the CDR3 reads CASSQNPVAGGTYEQYF. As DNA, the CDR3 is TGTGCCAGCAGCCAAAATCCCGTAGCGGGGGGGACTTACGAGCAGTACTTC.